This is a list of T cell receptor beta chains from one sample in a study of Graves' ophthalmopathy and Graves' hyperthyroidism. TCRdb recomputed calls from the multiplex PCR reads with MiXCR, one row per CDR3 protein. The sample has roughly 410,000 distinct CDR3 sequences, over 15% seen once. Material for sequencing was peripheral blood. The source of these receptors is a woman under 30 with stable Graves' hyperthyroidism. Both conserved end residues are part of each CDR3. The D gene is left open where the match is weak. Expanded clones are given a class, and other clones once, few, many or no size at all.

d_gene,j_gene,v_gene,len,abundance,CDR3nt,CDR3aa
.,TRBJ2-4,TRBV6-5,15,few,TGTGCCAGCAGTCAACTCGGCCAAGGGGAGAGGGTTAAGTACTTC,CASSQLGQGERVKYF
TRBD1,TRBJ1-5,TRBV19,15,many,TGTGCCAGTAGTGTGGGACAGGGTGGTTATCAGCCCCAGCATTTT,CASSVGQGGYQPQHF
.,TRBJ1-5,TRBV6-5,16,.,TGTGCCAGCAGTTACTCCCCCGGGGGTCGCAATCAGCCCCAGCATTTT,CASSYSPGGRNQPQHF
TRBD2,TRBJ2-7,TRBV27,14,many,TGTGCCACCAAGGAAAGCGGGGCGGGTTACGAGCAGTACTTC,CATKESGAGYEQYF
TRBD1,TRBJ1-5,TRBV20-1,13,.,TGCAGTGCCACGGACAGGGCGGGTCAGCCCCAGCATTTT,CSATDRAGQPQHF
.,TRBJ2-7,TRBV6-2/TRBV6-3,13,many,TGTGCCAGCAGTTACTCCCTCTCCTACGAGCAGTACTTC,CASSYSLSYEQYF
TRBD1,TRBJ1-2,TRBV12-3/TRBV12-4,15,many,TGTGCCAGCAGCCGGACAGGGGAGGGTAACTATGGCTACACCTTC,CASSRTGEGNYGYTF
.,TRBJ1-2,TRBV3-1,14,many,TGTGCCAGCAGCCTTCAGGGTGAGAACTATGGCTACACCTTC,CASSLQGENYGYTF
TRBD1,TRBJ1-2,TRBV7-9,13,many,TGTGCCAGCAGACCGGACAGGGTGCACGGCTACACCTTC,CASRPDRVHGYTF
TRBD1,TRBJ1-1,TRBV14,16,many,TGTGCCAGCAGCCAAGGACAGGGGGGACGAGTCACTGAAGCTTTCTTT,CASSQGQGGRVTEAFF
.,TRBJ1-1,TRBV11-1,16,.,TGTGCCAGCAGCCCAACGAGGGGGGGGCAAACCACTGAAGCTTTCTTT,CASSPTRGGQTTEAFF
.,TRBJ2-7,TRBV28,13,many,TGTGCCAGCACGCTGACAGGTGCCTACGAGCAGTACTTC,CASTLTGAYEQYF
.,TRBJ2-5,TRBV25-1,16,few,TGTGCCAGCAGTGACCCCTCGAGGCGATGGGAAGAGACCCAGTACTTC,CASSDPSRRWEETQYF
TRBD1,TRBJ2-7,TRBV5-1,14,few,TGCGCCAGCAGTCCCGGGACAGGATCCTACGAGCAGTACTTC,CASSPGTGSYEQYF
TRBD2,TRBJ2-2,TRBV4-1,17,.,TGCGCCAGCAGCCAAGATCTGGAGCGGGGGCAGACCGGGGAGCTGTTTTTT,CASSQDLERGQTGELFF
.,TRBJ1-2,TRBV11-2,13,many,TGTGCCAGCAGCTTAGCAGGGGAACATGGCTACACCTTC,CASSLAGEHGYTF
.,TRBJ1-2,TRBV11-2,16,many,TGTGCCAGCAGCTGGGGAACAGGGACTACTAACTATGGCTACACCTTC,CASSWGTGTTNYGYTF
.,TRBJ1-2,TRBV5-1,12,.,TGCGCCAGCCGCGGTGAGGGCTTTGGCTACACCTTC,CASRGEGFGYTF
.,TRBJ1-2,TRBV6-2/TRBV6-3,16,many,TGTGCCAGCAGTTACCAAAGGACAGTCATTAACTATGGCTACACCTTC,CASSYQRTVINYGYTF
.,TRBJ1-1,TRBV15,15,many,TGTGCCACCAGCAGAGATCTCGGGGGGGGAACTGAAGCTTTCTTT,CATSRDLGGGTEAFF
.,TRBJ1-1,TRBV9,13,many,TGTGCCAGCAGCTCCGGACCGAACACTGAAGCTTTCTTT,CASSSGPNTEAFF
TRBD1,TRBJ2-5,TRBV6-1,14,.,TGTGCCAGCAGACGACAGGGTTACGGGGAGACCCAGTACTTC,CASRRQGYGETQYF
.,TRBJ1-6,TRBV27,16,once,TGTGCCAGCAGTGGAGGACCGGGGGCGGTTAATTCACCCCTCCACTTT,CASSGGPGAVNSPLHF
.,TRBJ1-1,TRBV5-1,14,many,TGCGCCAGCAGCTTGGGTAAGGGGACCACTGAAGCTTTCTTT,CASSLGKGTTEAFF
.,TRBJ1-1,TRBV2,11,many,TGTGCCGCCCGGGGGGGTACTGAAGCTTTCTTT,CAARGGTEAFF
TRBD1,TRBJ2-7,TRBV12-3/TRBV12-4,14,many,TGTGCCAGCAGTTCCCGCTTCAGGGGGAACGAGCAGTACTTC,CASSSRFRGNEQYF
TRBD1,TRBJ1-2,TRBV7-8,16,many,TGTGCCAGCAGCTTAGACCACGTGGGACAGGGATATGGCTACACCTTC,CASSLDHVGQGYGYTF
.,TRBJ1-2,TRBV19,12,.,TGTGCCAGTAGTCAACGGACCTATGGCTACACCTTC,CASSQRTYGYTF
.,TRBJ2-7,TRBV7-2,15,many,TGTGCCAGCAGCTTAAACCCGGGACATTTCTACGAGCAGTACTTC,CASSLNPGHFYEQYF
TRBD2,TRBJ2-2,TRBV4-1,19,.,TGCGCCAGCAGCCCTTTGAGACTAGCGGGGGGATCGAACACCGGGGAGCTGTTTTTT,CASSPLRLAGGSNTGELFF
TRBD2,TRBJ2-7,TRBV5-1,16,.,TGCGCCAGCAGCTTGGACGGTAGCGGGAGCTCCTACGAGCAGTACTTC,CASSLDGSGSSYEQYF
.,TRBJ2-7,TRBV6-1,13,.,TGTGCCATCCATGTTGGGGATCCCTACGAGCAGTACTTC,CAIHVGDPYEQYF
.,TRBJ1-6,TRBV6-2/TRBV6-3,13,.,TGTGCCAGCAGTTCTGACAACCATGAACCCCTCCACTTT,CASSSDNHEPLHF
TRBD1,TRBJ1-6,TRBV19,14,few,TGTGCCAGCGCAGGGGGGGTGCTTAATTCACCCCTCCACTTT,CASAGGVLNSPLHF
.,TRBJ1-1,TRBV6-5,15,many,TGTGCCAGCAGTTACGCGGACAGATTTTACACTGAAGCTTTCTTT,CASSYADRFYTEAFF
.,TRBJ1-1,TRBV6-1,15,many,TGTGCCAGCAGTGAAAGGGTGCACTTGAACACTGAAGCTTTCTTT,CASSERVHLNTEAFF
TRBD1,TRBJ1-2,TRBV7-8,17,many,TGTGCCAGCAGCTCCGGACAGGCGCGGGGGATAGGTTATGGCTACACCTTC,CASSSGQARGIGYGYTF
.,TRBJ2-7,TRBV2,14,many,TGTGCCAGCAGTGAGAGATCGGAACACTACGAGCAGTACTTC,CASSERSEHYEQYF
TRBD1,TRBJ1-1,TRBV6-1,19,many,TGTGCCAGCAGTGGGCATTCCCGGGACAGGGGGTACTGGAACACTGAAGCTTTCTTT,CASSGHSRDRGYWNTEAFF